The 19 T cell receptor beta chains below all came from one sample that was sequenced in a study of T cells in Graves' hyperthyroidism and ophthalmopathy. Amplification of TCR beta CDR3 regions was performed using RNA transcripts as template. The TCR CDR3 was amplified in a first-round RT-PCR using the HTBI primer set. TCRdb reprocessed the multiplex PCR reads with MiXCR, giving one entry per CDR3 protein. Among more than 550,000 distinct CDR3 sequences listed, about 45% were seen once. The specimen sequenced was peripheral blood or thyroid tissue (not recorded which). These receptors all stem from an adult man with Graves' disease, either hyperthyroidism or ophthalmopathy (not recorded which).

CDR3 sequence: CANTGANTEAFF. Here the CDR3 DNA reads TGCGCCAATACAGGGGCGAACACTGAAGCTTTCTTT. The chain carries TRBV10-2 and TRBJ1-1; 7 nucleotides agree with TRBD1. CDR3 length equals 12 residues. Germline V CDR1 and CDR2: WSHSY, SAAADI. After removal of 10 bases from V and 1 base from J, the junction contained 3 bases not matched to a gene.

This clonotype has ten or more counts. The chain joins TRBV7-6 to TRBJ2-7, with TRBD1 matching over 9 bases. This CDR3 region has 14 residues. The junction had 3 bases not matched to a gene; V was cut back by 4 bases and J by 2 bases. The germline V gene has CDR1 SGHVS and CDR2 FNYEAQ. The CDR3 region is CASSSGTGPYEQYF. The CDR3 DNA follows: TGTGCCAGCAGCTCCGGGACAGGGCCCTACGAGCAGTACTTC.

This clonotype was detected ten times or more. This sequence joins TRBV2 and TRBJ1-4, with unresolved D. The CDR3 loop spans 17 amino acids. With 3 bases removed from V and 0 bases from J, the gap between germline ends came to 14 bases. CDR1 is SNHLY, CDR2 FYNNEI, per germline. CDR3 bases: TGTGCCAGCAGTGACTTTTTAGGAGGGACAACTAATGAAAAACTGTTTTTT. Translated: CASSDFLGGTTNEKLFF.

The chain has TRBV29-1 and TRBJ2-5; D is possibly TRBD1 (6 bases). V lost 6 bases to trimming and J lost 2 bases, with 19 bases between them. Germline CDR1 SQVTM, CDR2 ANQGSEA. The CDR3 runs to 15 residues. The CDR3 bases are TGCAGCGTAGCTACTACCAGGGGACGACAAGAGACCCAGTACTTC. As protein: CSVATTRGRQETQYF. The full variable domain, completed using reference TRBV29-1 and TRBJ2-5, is SAVISQKPSRDICQRGTSLTIQCQVDSQVTMMFWYRQQPGQSLTLIATANQGSEATYESGFVIDKFPISRPNLTFSTLTVSNMSPEDSSIYLCSVATTRGRQETQYFGPGTRLLVL.

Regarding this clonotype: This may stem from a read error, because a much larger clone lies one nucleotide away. The CDR3 DNA reads as TGTGCCAGCAGCCCGACGACCGGGACAGGGGCTTCACCCCCCCACTTT. This codes for CASSPTTGTGASPPHF. V gene TRBV7-9 combines with J gene TRBJ1-6, with 10 bases fitting TRBD1. This CDR3 has 16 residues. Looked up from germline, CDR1 is SEHNR and CDR2 is FQNEAQ (reference sequence).

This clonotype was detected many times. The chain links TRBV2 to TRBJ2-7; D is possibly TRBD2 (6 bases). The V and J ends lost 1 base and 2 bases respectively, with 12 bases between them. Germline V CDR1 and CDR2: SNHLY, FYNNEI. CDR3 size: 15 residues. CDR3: CASSEEGLLTYEQYF. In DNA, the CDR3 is TGTGCCAGCAGTGAAGAGGGACTGCTTACCTACGAGCAGTACTTC.

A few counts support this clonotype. CDR3 residues: CASSFSTPLTGELFF. The CDR3 coding sequence is TGTGCCAGCAGCTTCTCCACACCTCTCACCGGGGAGCTGTTTTTT. The chain joins TRBV7-6 to TRBJ2-2; no firm D call. The V and J ends lost 3 bases and 4 bases respectively, with 12 bases between them. Looked up from germline, CDR1 is SGHVS and CDR2 is FNYEAQ. The CDR3 length is 15 residues. Variable domain in full (rest from reference TRBV7-6 and TRBJ2-2): GAGVSQSPRYKVTKRGQDVALRCDPISGHVSLYWYRQALGQGPEFLTYFNYEAQQDKSGLPNDRFSAERPEGSISTLTIQRTEQRDSAMYRCASSFSTPLTGELFFGEGSRLTVL.

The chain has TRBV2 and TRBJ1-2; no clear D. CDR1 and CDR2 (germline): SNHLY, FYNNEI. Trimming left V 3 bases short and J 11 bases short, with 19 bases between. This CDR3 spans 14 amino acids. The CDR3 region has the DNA TGTGCCAGCAGTGACGGTTACCCCCGCCATGAATACACCTTC. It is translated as CASSDGYPRHEYTF.

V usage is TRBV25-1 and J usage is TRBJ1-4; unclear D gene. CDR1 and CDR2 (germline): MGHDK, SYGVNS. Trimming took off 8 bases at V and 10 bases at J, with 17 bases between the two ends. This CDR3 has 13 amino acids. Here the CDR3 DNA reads TGTGCCAGCGTTGAAGATGGTCCGGGAAAACTGTTTTTT. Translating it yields CASVEDGPGKLFF.

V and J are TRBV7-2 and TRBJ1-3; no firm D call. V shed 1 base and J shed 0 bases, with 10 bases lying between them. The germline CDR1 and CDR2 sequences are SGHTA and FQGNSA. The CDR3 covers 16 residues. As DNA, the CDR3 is TGTGCCAGCAGCTTAGTTAGCCCAAGCTCTGGAAACACCATATATTTT. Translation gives CASSLVSPSSGNTIYF.

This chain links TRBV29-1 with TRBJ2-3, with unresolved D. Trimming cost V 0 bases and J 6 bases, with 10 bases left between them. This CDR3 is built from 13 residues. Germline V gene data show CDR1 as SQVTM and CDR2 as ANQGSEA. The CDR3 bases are TGCAGCGTTGAAGATCTTAAGCTCGATACGCAGTATTTT. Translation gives CSVEDLKLDTQYF.

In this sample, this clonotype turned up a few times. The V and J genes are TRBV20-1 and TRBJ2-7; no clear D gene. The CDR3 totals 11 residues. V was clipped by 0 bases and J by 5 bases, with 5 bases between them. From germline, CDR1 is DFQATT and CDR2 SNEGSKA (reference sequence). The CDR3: CSARDGNEQYF. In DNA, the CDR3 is TGCAGTGCTAGAGACGGCAACGAGCAGTACTTC.

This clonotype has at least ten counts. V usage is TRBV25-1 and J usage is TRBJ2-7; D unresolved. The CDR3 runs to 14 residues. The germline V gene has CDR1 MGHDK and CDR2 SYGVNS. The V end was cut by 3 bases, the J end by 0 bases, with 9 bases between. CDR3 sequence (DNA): TGTGCCAGCAGTGACACAGCGAGCTCCTACGAGCAGTACTTC. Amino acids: CASSDTASSYEQYF.

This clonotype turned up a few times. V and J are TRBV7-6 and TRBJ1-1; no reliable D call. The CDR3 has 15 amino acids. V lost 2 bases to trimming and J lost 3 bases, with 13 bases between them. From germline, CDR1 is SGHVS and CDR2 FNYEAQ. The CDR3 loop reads CASSLLGFRDTEAFF. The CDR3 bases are TGTGCCAGCAGCTTACTCGGGTTTCGGGACACTGAAGCTTTCTTT.

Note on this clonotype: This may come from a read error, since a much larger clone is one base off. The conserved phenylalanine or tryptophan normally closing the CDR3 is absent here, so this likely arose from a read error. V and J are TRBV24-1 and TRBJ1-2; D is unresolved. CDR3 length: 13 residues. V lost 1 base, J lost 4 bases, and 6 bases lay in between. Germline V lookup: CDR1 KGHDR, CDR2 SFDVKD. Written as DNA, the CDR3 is TGTGCCACCAGTGATTTTACCGGCTATGGCTACACCCTC. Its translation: CATSDFTGYGYTL.

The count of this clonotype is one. The DNA for the CDR3 is TGCAGCGTCCCCGACAGGGGGGACACTGAAGCTTTCTTT. Translation gives CSVPDRGDTEAFF. The V gene is TRBV29-1, the J gene TRBJ1-1; 9 positions match TRBD1. After removal of 6 bases from V and 3 bases from J, the junction contained 5 bases not matched to a gene. The CDR3 has 13 residues. CDR1 is SQVTM, CDR2 ANQGSEA, per germline.

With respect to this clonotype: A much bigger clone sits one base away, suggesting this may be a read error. CDR3 sequence reads: CASCLVDSANYGYTF. The CDR3 DNA reads TGTGCCAGCTGCTTAGTGGACTCCGCTAACTATGGCTACACCTTC. The gene calls are TRBV5-5 and TRBJ1-2, with D uncertain. The CDR3 spans 15 residues. The germline V gene encodes CDR1 SGHKS and CDR2 YYEKEE (reference sequence). The full variable domain, rest sourced from reference TRBV5-5 and TRBJ1-2, is DAGVTQSPTHLIKTRGQQVTLRCSPISGHKSVSWYQQVLGQGPQFIFQYYEKEERGRGNFPDRFSARQFPNYSSELNVNALLLGDSALYLCASCLVDSANYGYTFGSGTRLTVV.

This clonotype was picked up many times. CDR3 bases: TGTGCCAGCAGCTTACTGGGGGAGGTTGCGGAGCATTTT. Amino acid sequence: CASSLLGEVAEHF. The chain combines TRBV7-8 with TRBJ1-5; a possible D gene is TRBD1 (5 bases). CDR1 SGHVS and CDR2 FQNEAQ come from the germline V gene. The V and J ends lost 2 bases and 14 bases respectively, with 16 bases between them. This CDR3 is 13 amino acids long.

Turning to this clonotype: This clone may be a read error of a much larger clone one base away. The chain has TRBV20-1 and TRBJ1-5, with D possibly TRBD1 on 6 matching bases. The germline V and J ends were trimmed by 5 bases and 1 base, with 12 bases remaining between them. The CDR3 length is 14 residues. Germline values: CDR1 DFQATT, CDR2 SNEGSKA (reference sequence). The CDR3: CSAEFGGSNQPQHF. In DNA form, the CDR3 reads TGCAGTGCTGAGTTTGGGGGCAGCAATCAGCCCCAGCATTTT.